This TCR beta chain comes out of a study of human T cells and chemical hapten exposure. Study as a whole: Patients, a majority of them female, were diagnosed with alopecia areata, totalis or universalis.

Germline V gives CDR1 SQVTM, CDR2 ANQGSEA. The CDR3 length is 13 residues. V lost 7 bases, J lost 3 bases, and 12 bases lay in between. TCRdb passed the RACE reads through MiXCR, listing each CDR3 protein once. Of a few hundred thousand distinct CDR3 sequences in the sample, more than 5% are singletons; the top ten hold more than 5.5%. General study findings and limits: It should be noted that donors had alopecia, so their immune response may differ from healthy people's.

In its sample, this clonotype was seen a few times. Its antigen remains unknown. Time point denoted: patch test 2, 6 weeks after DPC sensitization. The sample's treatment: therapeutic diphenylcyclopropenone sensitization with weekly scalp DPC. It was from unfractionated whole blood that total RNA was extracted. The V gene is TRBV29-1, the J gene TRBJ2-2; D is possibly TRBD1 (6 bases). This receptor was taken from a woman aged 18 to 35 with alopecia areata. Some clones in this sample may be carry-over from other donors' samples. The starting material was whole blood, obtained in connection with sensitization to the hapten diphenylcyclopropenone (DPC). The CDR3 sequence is CSATGTDTGELFF. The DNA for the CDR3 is TGCAGCGCCACAGGGACGGACACCGGGGAGCTGTTTTTT.